The 29 T cell receptor beta chains listed next were all sequenced from one sample in a study of shared clonotypes between healthy human individuals. Sequenced by immunoSEQ multiplex PCR; TCRdb stores in-frame clones only, minus some. Of 2 million to 2.5 million clones listed, about 92% are singletons. The sample was naive CD4+ T cells from PBMCs. The subset: CD45RA+ positively selected. The receptors shown here come from a man between 18 and 35 years old in good health. Some clones in this sample may be carry-over from other donors' samples.

J is TRBJ2-1 and V is TRBV18, with TRBD1 matching 8 bases. Trimming removed 3 bases from V and 6 bases from J; junction bases left unmatched: 7. The CDR3 is 15 residues long. The germline gives CDR1 KGHSH, CDR2 LQKENI. The CDR3 coding sequence is TGTGCCAGCTCACCGGACAGGGTTGTCACCAATGAGCAGTTCTTC. It encodes CASSPDRVVTNEQFF.

The chain is built from TRBV5-1 and TRBJ2-1; 10 bases match TRBD2. The CDR3 consists of 15 residues. Trimming cost V 4 bases and J 10 bases; bases outside gene matches: 11. Per the germline V gene, CDR1 is SGHRS and CDR2 is YFSETQ. As DNA, the CDR3 is TGCGCCAGCAGCCACGGACTAGCGGACCTTGAGGAGCAGTTCTTC. Translating it yields CASSHGLADLEEQFF.

A word on this clone: The sample has other DNA sequences that encode this CDR3 too. CDR3: CASSIVGNTGELFF. Here the CDR3 DNA reads TGTGCCAGTAGTATAGTTGGGAACACCGGGGAGCTGTTTTTT. The chain carries TRBV19 and TRBJ2-2, with D unresolved. The germline CDR1 and CDR2 sequences are LNHDA and SQIVND (reference sequence). CDR3 length equals 14 residues. Trimming pared 1 base from V and 1 base from J, leaving 4 bases between.

A word on this clone: This sample includes further DNA sequences coding for the same CDR3. The chain recombines TRBV5-4 with TRBJ2-5; weak D call: TRBD2 (6 bases). This CDR3 region has 14 residues. The germline CDR1 and CDR2 sequences are SGHNT and YYREEE (reference sequence). The germline V and J ends were trimmed by 0 bases and 2 bases, with 8 bases remaining between them. CDR3 amino acids: CASSLAAGQETQYF. CDR3 DNA sequence: TGTGCCAGCAGCTTGGCCGCGGGACAAGAGACCCAGTACTTC.

The chain recombines TRBV28 with TRBJ2-1; 9 nucleotides agree with TRBD1. From germline, CDR1 is MDHEN and CDR2 SYDVKM. The CDR3 sequence is 15 residues long. V shed 7 bases and J 5 bases; nucleotides not matched to a gene: 9. Written as DNA, the CDR3 is TGTGCCAGCACCCTAACCGGGACAGGGCACAATGAGCAGTTCTTC. Translation gives CASTLTGTGHNEQFF.

The chain employs TRBV2 and TRBJ1-2; 7 bases map to TRBD1. The CDR3 length is 14 residues. Trimming took 2 bases from V and 6 from J; bases not matched to a gene: 6. Germline CDR1 SNHLY, CDR2 FYNNEI. CDR3 in DNA: TGTGCCAGCAGTGAACGACCAGGGGGGAATGGCTACACCTTC. Its protein is CASSERPGGNGYTF. The full variable domain, in which reference TRBV2 and TRBJ1-2 provide the parts outside the CDR3, is EPEVTQTPSHQVTQMGQEVILRCVPISNHLYFYWYRQILGQKVEFLVSFYNNEISEKSEIFDDQFSVERPDGSNFTLKIRSTKLEDSAMYFCASSERPGGNGYTFGSGTRLTVV.

The chain uses TRBV9 and TRBJ1-2, with 9 bases matching TRBD1. V was pared by 1 base and J by 0 bases, with 4 bases of the junction left unmatched. CDR1 and CDR2 (germline): SGDLS, YYNGEE. The CDR3 length is 16 residues. The CDR3 nucleotides read TGTGCCAGCAGCGTAATGGGACAGGGCCCTAACTATGGCTACACCTTC. This translates into CASSVMGQGPNYGYTF.

J is TRBJ1-5 and V is TRBV2; TRBD1 might be the D (5 bases). Germline values: CDR1 SNHLY, CDR2 FYNNEI. Trimming removed 7 bases at V and 0 bases at J, with 10 bases between. This CDR3 contains 14 residues. The CDR3 is CASTADSSNQPQHF. The CDR3 coding sequence is TGTGCCAGCACCGCAGACAGTAGCAATCAGCCCCAGCATTTT.

The chain carries TRBV6-1 and TRBJ2-2; the D is unclear. The CDR3 extends over 15 amino acids. V was pared by 8 bases and J by 0 bases, with 13 bases between. Per the germline V gene, CDR1 is MNHNS and CDR2 is SASEGT. CDR3 region: CASLSGGANTGELFF. CDR3 coding DNA: TGTGCCAGCCTTTCCGGCGGAGCGAACACCGGGGAGCTGTTTTTT.

In this sample, this clone turned up once. The chain has TRBV28 and TRBJ2-5, with D possibly called TRBD1 or TRBD2 (5 bases each). Per germline, CDR1 MDHEN and CDR2 SYDVKM. The CDR3 sequence is 17 residues long. The V and J ends lost 3 bases and 0 bases respectively, with 17 bases between them. The CDR3 spells CASSFRWGKGYQETQYF. CDR3 nucleotide sequence: TGTGCCAGCAGTTTCCGGTGGGGGAAGGGGTACCAAGAGACCCAGTACTTC.

V gene TRBV15 combines with J gene TRBJ2-2; D perhaps matches TRBD1 (6 bases). Germline assignment: CDR1 LNHNV and CDR2 YYDKDF (reference sequence). This CDR3 comprises 14 residues. The V and J ends lost 5 bases and 3 bases respectively, with 10 bases between them. The CDR3 sequence: CATSGGQYTGELFF. In DNA, the CDR3 is TGTGCCACCAGCGGAGGACAGTACACCGGGGAGCTGTTTTTT.

The chain employs TRBV9 and TRBJ2-5; 10 bases agree with TRBD1. The CDR3 has 17 amino acids. J gave up 2 bases and V 0 bases, and 7 bases lay outside the gene matches. Germline assignment: CDR1 SGDLS and CDR2 YYNGEE. CDR3 protein: CASSVAPRTGGQETQYF. CDR3 bases: TGTGCCAGCAGCGTAGCTCCGCGGACAGGGGGTCAAGAGACCCAGTACTTC. Based on the CDR3 plus reference TRBV9 and TRBJ2-5, the full variable domain is DSGVTQTPKHLITATGQRVTLRCSPRSGDLSVYWYQQSLDQGLQFLIQYYNGEERAKGNILERFSAQQFPDLHSELNLSSLELGDSALYFCASSVAPRTGGQETQYFGPGTRLLVL.

The rearrangement links TRBV7-2 to TRBJ2-5, with 10 positions matching TRBD1. The CDR3 loop spans 17 amino acids. Germline assignment: CDR1 SGHTA and CDR2 FQGNSA. J was trimmed by 5 bases and V by 5 bases; bases with no gene match: 14. In DNA form, the CDR3 reads TGTGCCAGCAGCCCTGCGCCGGGACAGGGGAGGGAGGAGACCCAGTACTTC. This sequence encodes CASSPAPGQGREETQYF.

The genes are TRBV5-1 and TRBJ2-7; D perhaps matches TRBD2 (6 bases). Germline loops: CDR1 SGHRS, CDR2 YFSETQ. This CDR3 contains 14 residues. Between the trimmed V and J ends, which lost 4 bases and 7 bases, there was a span of 18 bases. The CDR3 coding sequence is TGCGCCAGCAGCAAAGGGACCGGGGAGGTGGAGCAGTACTTC. Protein product: CASSKGTGEVEQYF.

The V and J genes are TRBV5-1 and TRBJ2-1, with 7 bases fitting TRBD1. The CDR3 is made up of 15 amino acids. Germline V CDR1 and CDR2: SGHRS, YFSETQ. V lost 0 bases and J lost 4; bases outside the gene matches: 4. CDR3 DNA: TGCGCCAGCAGCTTGGAGGGGGCAATTTACAATGAGCAGTTCTTC. Its protein product is CASSLEGAIYNEQFF.

The V and J genes are TRBV5-4 and TRBJ2-6; D gene unclear. Germline V gene data show CDR1 as SGHNT and CDR2 as YYREEE (reference sequence). Trimming took off 3 bases at V and 0 bases at J, with 7 bases between the two ends. This CDR3 is built from 15 residues. The CDR3, as DNA: TGTGCCAGCAGCTCACTGCTCTCTGGGGCCAACGTCCTGACTTTC. Translation: CASSSLLSGANVLTF. Full variable domain (outside the CDR3, taken from reference TRBV5-4 and TRBJ2-6): ETGVTQSPTHLIKTRGQQVTLRCSSQSGHNTVSWYQQALGQGPQFIFQYYREEENGRGNFPPRFSGLQFPNYSSELNVNALELDDSALYLCASSSLLSGANVLTFGAGSRLTVL.

The rearrangement uses TRBV7-3 and TRBJ2-1; the D is unclear. CDR1 SGHTA and CDR2 FQGTGA come from the germline V gene. The CDR3 runs 14 residues. Deletions cut 5 bases from V and 0 bases from J, with 8 bases between. CDR3: CASSLGLSYNEQFF. CDR3 in DNA: TGTGCCAGCAGCCTTGGCCTCTCCTACAATGAGCAGTTCTTC.

The gene calls are TRBV7-8 and TRBJ1-4; D possibly corresponds to TRBD1 (5 bases). The V end lost 3 bases, the J end lost 0 bases, and 17 bases lay between the germline ends. The germline gives CDR1 SGHVS, CDR2 FQNEAQ. The CDR3 loop spans 18 amino acids. The CDR3 spells CASSLPRGRMATNEKLFF. The CDR3 nucleotides are TGTGCCAGCAGCTTGCCCCGGGGCCGGATGGCAACTAATGAAAAACTGTTTTTT.

The gene calls are TRBV18 and TRBJ2-7; D is possibly TRBD2 (5 bases). The CDR3 has 14 amino acids. With 5 bases removed from V and 0 bases from J, the gap between germline ends came to 11 bases. Germline loops: CDR1 KGHSH, CDR2 LQKENI. CDR3: CASSEGRTSYEQYF. DNA of the CDR3: TGTGCCAGCTCAGAGGGCCGAACCTCCTACGAGCAGTACTTC.

The chain employs TRBV28 and TRBJ2-7; D is possibly TRBD2 (6 bases). Germline CDR1 is MDHEN and CDR2 is SYDVKM. The CDR3 length is 15 residues. The V end was cut by 3 bases, the J end by 3 bases, with 15 bases between. The CDR3 is CASSLIKGLYYEQYF. The CDR3 DNA reads as TGTGCCAGCAGTTTGATAAAGGGACTGTACTACGAGCAGTACTTC.

This rearrangement joins TRBV6-5 to TRBJ2-1; D possibly corresponds to TRBD2 (6 bases). The CDR3 totals 13 residues. From germline, CDR1 is MNHEY and CDR2 SVGAGI. The V and J ends lost 0 bases and 15 bases respectively, with 15 bases between them. The CDR3 nucleotides read TGTGCCAGCAGTTACTCGATTACGGGGGAACTGTTCTTC. This sequence encodes CASSYSITGELFF.

As regards this clone: The sample contains more than one DNA sequence encoding this CDR3. The rearrangement links TRBV7-9 to TRBJ2-5, with 15 bases lining up with TRBD2. Trimming removed 5 bases from V and 4 bases from J; junction bases left unmatched: 5. The CDR3 sequence is 16 residues long. CDR1 SEHNR and CDR2 FQNEAQ come from the germline V gene (reference sequence). CDR3: CASSRGLAGGGETQYF. For the CDR3, the DNA is TGTGCCAGCAGCCGGGGACTAGCGGGAGGAGGAGAGACCCAGTACTTC.

V usage is TRBV28 and J usage is TRBJ1-2; TRBD1 might be the D (5 bases). The CDR3 runs 16 residues. Germline values: CDR1 MDHEN, CDR2 SYDVKM. V lost 7 bases to trimming and J lost 0 bases, with 18 bases between them. CDR3: CASTSGGSPTNYGYTF. The CDR3 DNA follows: TGTGCCAGCACCTCGGGGGGTTCCCCTACTAACTATGGCTACACCTTC.

Concerning this clone itself: Other DNA sequences from this sample encode an identical CDR3 as well. The chain carries TRBV28 and TRBJ2-7; a weak D match, TRBD2 (6 bases). The V gene lost 4 bases and the J gene lost 0 bases, with 7 bases spanning the gap. This CDR3 is built from 13 residues. CDR1 and CDR2 from the germline V gene are MDHEN and SYDVKM. The CDR3 is CASSYGSSYEQYF. The CDR3 DNA is TGTGCCAGCAGTTACGGGAGCTCCTACGAGCAGTACTTC.

Written as DNA, the CDR3 is TGTGCCTGGAGTCCCTTCAGCGGTCTGACTGAAGCTTTCTTT. It codes for CAWSPFSGLTEAFF. The gene calls are TRBV30 and TRBJ1-1; D not resolved. This CDR3 has 14 residues. Trimming cost V 2 bases and J 5 bases, with 15 bases left between them. Germline V CDR1 and CDR2: GTSNPN, SVGIG (reference sequence).

The chain combines TRBV7-2 with TRBJ1-1; no reliable D call. Germline values: CDR1 SGHTA, CDR2 FQGNSA. V was cut by 5 bases and J by 5 bases, with 18 bases left in between. This CDR3 is 15 amino acids long. CDR3 amino acids: CASSVPSVGRTEAFF. The CDR3 DNA follows: TGTGCCAGCAGCGTGCCATCAGTAGGAAGGACTGAAGCTTTCTTT.

This clone was seen only once. The chain couples TRBV28 to TRBJ2-7; no reliable D call. CDR1 is MDHEN, CDR2 SYDVKM, per germline. The CDR3 contains 13 residues. V was shortened by 5 bases and J by 7 bases, with 15 bases between the two germline ends. CDR3 bases: TGTGCCAGCAGTCCCCCGTTTTTGAGGGAGCAGTACTTC. Residues: CASSPPFLREQYF.

J is TRBJ1-1 and V is TRBV5-6, with D possibly TRBD1 on 5 matching bases. This CDR3 has 12 amino acids. Germline loops: CDR1 SGHDT, CDR2 YYEEEE. V lost 4 bases, J lost 6 bases, and 10 bases lay in between. For the CDR3, the DNA is TGTGCCAGCAGCACCCTGACAGCTGAAGCTTTCTTT. As protein: CASSTLTAEAFF.

This clone was counted a few times. V usage is TRBV5-4 and J usage is TRBJ1-1, with D possibly TRBD1 on 6 matching bases. V lost 3 bases and J lost 7, with 22 bases in between. The CDR3 consists of 16 residues. The V gene's germline CDR1 is SGHNT and CDR2 YYREEE (reference sequence). In nucleotides, the CDR3 is TGTGCCAGCAGCTCTCGATCGGGGGGCTCGGCCGTTGAAGCTTTCTTT. This gives the protein CASSSRSGGSAVEAFF. The whole variable domain, remainder taken from reference TRBV5-4 and TRBJ1-1, is ETGVTQSPTHLIKTRGQQVTLRCSSQSGHNTVSWYQQALGQGPQFIFQYYREEENGRGNFPPRFSGLQFPNYSSELNVNALELDDSALYLCASSSRSGGSAVEAFFGQGTRLTVV.